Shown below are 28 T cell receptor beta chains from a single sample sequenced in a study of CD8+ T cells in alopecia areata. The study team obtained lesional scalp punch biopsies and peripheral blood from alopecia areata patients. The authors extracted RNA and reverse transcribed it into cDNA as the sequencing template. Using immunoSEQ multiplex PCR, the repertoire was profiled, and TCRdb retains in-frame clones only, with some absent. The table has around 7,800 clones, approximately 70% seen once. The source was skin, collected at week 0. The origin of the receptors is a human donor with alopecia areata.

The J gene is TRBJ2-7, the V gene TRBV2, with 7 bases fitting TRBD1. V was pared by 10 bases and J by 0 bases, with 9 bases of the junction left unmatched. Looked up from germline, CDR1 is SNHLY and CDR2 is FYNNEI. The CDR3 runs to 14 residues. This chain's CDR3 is CATEPTGLSYEQYF. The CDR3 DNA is TGTGCCACCGAACCGACAGGGCTCTCCTACGAGCAGTACTTC.

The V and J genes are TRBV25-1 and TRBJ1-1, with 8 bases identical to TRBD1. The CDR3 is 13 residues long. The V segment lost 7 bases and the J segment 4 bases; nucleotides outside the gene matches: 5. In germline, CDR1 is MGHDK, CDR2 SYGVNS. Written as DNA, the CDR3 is TGTGCCAGCAAGTTACAGGGGGGCACTGAAGCTTTCTTT. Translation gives CASKLQGGTEAFF.

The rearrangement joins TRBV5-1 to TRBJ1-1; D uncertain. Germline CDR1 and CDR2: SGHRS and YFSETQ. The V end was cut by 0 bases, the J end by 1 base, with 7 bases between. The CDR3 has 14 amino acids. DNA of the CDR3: TGCGCCAGCAGCTTGGAAGGAGCGAACACTGAAGCTTTCTTT. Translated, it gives CASSLEGANTEAFF.

The CDR3 coding sequence is TGCGCCAGCAGCCCCTATAGGGCTAGCGGGGGGTCGAGGGAGACCCAGTACTTC. Translation: CASSPYRASGGSRETQYF. V usage is TRBV5-1 and J usage is TRBJ2-5; 11 bases are shared with TRBD2. Unmatched junction bases numbered 16, after V lost 4 bases and J lost 5 bases. CDR3 length: 18 amino acids. CDR1 is SGHRS, CDR2 YFSETQ, per germline.

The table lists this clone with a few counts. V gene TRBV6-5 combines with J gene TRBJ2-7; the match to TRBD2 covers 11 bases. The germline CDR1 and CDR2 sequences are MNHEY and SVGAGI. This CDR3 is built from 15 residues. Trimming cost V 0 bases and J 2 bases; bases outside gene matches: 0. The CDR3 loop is CASSYSSGGAYEQYF. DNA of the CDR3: TGTGCCAGCAGTTACTCTAGCGGGGGGGCCTACGAGCAGTACTTC.

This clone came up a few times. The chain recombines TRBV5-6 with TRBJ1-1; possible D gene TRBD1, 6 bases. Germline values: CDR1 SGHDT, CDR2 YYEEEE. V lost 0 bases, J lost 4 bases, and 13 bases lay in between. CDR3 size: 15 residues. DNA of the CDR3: TGTGCCAGCAGCTTGGTAGGGGAGGGGGTCACTGAAGCTTTCTTT. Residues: CASSLVGEGVTEAFF.

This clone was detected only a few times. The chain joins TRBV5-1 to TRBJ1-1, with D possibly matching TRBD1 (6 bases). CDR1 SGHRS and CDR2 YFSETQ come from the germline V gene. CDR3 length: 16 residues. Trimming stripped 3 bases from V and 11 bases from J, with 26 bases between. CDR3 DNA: TGCGCCAGCAGCTCGTCCGGGACATCCGGCGTAGGAGGCGCTTTCTTT. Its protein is CASSSSGTSGVGGAFF.

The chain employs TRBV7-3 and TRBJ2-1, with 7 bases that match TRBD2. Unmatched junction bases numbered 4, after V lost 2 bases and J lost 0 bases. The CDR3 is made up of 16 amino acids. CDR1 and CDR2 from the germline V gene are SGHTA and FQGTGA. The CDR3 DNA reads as TGTGCCAGCAGCTTACGGGGGGAAGGCTCCTACAATGAGCAGTTCTTC. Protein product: CASSLRGEGSYNEQFF.

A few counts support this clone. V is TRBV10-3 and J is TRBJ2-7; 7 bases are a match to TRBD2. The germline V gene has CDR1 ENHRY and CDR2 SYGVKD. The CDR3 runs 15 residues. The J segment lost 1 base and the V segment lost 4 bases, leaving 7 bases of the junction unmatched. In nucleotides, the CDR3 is TGTGCCATCAGTGCCCGGGGAGCGGGGTCCTACGAGCAGTACTTC. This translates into CAISARGAGSYEQYF.

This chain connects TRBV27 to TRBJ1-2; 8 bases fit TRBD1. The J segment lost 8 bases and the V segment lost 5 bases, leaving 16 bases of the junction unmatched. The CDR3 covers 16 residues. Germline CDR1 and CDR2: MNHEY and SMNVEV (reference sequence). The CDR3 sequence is CASSPRWAGQGVGYTF. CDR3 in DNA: TGTGCCAGCAGTCCCCGATGGGCCGGACAGGGTGTCGGCTACACCTTC.

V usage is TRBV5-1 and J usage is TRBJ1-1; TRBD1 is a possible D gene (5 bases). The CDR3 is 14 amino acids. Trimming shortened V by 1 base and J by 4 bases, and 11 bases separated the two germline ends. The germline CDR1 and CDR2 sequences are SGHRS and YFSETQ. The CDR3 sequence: CASSLNQGRTEAFF. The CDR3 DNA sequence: TGCGCCAGCAGCTTGAATCAGGGTCGCACTGAAGCTTTCTTT.

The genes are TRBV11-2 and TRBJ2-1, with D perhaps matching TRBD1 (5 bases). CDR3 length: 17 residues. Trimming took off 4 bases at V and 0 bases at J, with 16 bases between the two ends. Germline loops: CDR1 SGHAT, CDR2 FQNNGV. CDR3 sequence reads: CASSSRNRLGSYNEQFF. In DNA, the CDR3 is TGTGCCAGCAGCTCCCGAAACAGGCTAGGCTCCTACAATGAGCAGTTCTTC. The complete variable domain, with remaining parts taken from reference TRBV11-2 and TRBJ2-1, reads EAGVAQSPRYKIIEKRQSVAFWCNPISGHATLYWYQQILGQGPKLLIQFQNNGVVDDSQLPKDRFSAERLKGVDSTLKIQPAKLEDSAVYLCASSSRNRLGSYNEQFFGPGTRLTVL.

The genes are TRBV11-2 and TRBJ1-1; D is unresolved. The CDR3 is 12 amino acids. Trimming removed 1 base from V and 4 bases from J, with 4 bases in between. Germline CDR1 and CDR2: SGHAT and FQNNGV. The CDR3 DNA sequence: TGTGCCAGCAGCTTAGTGGGCACTGAAGCTTTCTTT. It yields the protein CASSLVGTEAFF.

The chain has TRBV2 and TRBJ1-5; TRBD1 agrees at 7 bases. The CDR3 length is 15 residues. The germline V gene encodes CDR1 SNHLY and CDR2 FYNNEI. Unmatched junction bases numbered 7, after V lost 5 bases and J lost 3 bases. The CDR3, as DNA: TGTGCCAGCAGTTCGTGGGGGACAGCCAATCAGCCCCAGCATTTT. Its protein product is CASSSWGTANQPQHF. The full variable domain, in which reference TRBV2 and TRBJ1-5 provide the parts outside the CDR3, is EPEVTQTPSHQVTQMGQEVILRCVPISNHLYFYWYRQILGQKVEFLVSFYNNEISEKSEIFDDQFSVERPDGSNFTLKIRSTKLEDSAMYFCASSSWGTANQPQHFGDGTRLSIL.

The CDR3 DNA reads as TGTGCCAGCGGGCAGGGGCGCTCACCCCTCCACTTT. Its translation is CASGQGRSPLHF. The rearrangement links TRBV6-1 to TRBJ1-6; TRBD1 is a possible D gene (6 bases). Germline CDR1 is MNHNS and CDR2 is SASEGT. V lost 8 bases, J lost 10 bases, and 12 bases lay in between. The CDR3 contains 12 residues.

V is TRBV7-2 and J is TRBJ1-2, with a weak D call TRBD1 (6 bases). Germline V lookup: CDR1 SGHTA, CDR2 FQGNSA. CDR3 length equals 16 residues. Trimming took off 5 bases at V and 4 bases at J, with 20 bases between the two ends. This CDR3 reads CASSGRDLAGAYGYTF. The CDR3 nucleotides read TGTGCCAGCAGCGGAAGGGACTTAGCGGGGGCCTATGGCTACACCTTC. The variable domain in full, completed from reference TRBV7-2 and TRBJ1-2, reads GAGVSQSPSNKVTEKGKDVELRCDPISGHTALYWYRQSLGQGLEFLIYFQGNSAPDKSGLPSDRFSAERTGGSVSTLTIQRTQQEDSAVYLCASSGRDLAGAYGYTFGSGTRLTVV.

CDR3 region: CASSIFRDSYVSLTTAQHF. The CDR3, as DNA: TGTGCCAGTAGTATCTTTCGGGACAGCTATGTATCCCTGACCACCGCCCAGCATTTT. The chain is built from TRBV19 and TRBJ1-5; 7 nucleotides line up with TRBD1. The trim removed 3 bases at V and 11 bases at J, leaving 25 bases unmatched. CDR3 length: 19 residues. Germline CDR1 is LNHDA and CDR2 is SQIVND (reference sequence).

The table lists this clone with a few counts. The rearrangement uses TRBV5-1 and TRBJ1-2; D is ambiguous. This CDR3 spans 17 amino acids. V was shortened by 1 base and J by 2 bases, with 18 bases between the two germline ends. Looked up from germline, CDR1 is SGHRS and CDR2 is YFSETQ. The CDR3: CASSLRGREGANYGYTF. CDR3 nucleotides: TGCGCCAGCAGCTTGCGGGGAAGGGAGGGAGCGAACTATGGCTACACCTTC.

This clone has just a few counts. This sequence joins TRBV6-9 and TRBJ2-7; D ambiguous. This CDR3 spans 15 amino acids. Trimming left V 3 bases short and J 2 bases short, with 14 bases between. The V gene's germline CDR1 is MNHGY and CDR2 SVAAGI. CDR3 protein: CASSYSSQEPYEQYF. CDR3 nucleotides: TGTGCCAGCAGTTACAGTAGTCAGGAACCCTACGAGCAGTACTTC.

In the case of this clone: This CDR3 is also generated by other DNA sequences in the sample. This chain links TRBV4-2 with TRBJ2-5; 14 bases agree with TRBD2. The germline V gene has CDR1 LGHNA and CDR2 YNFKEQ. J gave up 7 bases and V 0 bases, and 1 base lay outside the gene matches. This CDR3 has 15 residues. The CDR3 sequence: CASSQEGTSGGTQYF. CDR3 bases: TGTGCCAGCAGCCAAGAGGGGACTAGCGGGGGGACCCAGTACTTC.

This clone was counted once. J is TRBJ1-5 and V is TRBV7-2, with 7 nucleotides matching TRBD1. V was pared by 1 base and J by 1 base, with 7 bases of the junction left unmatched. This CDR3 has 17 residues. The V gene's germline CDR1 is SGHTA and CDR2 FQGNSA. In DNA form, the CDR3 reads TGTGCCAGCAGCTTAGGTAGGGGGCAGGGGAGCAATCAGCCCCAGCATTTT. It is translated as CASSLGRGQGSNQPQHF.

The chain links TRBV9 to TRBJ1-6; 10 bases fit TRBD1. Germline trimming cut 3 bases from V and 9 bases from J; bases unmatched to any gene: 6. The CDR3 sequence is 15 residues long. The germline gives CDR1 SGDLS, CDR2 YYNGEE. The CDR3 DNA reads TGTGCCAGCAGCGAGTTGGACAGGGGGATTTCACCCCTCCACTTT. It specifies CASSELDRGISPLHF.

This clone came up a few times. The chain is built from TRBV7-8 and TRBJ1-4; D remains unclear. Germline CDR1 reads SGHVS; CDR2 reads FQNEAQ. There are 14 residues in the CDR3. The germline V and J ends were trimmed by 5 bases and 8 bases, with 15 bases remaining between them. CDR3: CASSDEQMGEKLFF. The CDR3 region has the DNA TGTGCCAGCAGCGACGAACAGATGGGGGAAAAACTGTTTTTT. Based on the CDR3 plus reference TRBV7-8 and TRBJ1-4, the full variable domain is GAGVSQSPRYKVAKRGQDVALRCDPISGHVSLFWYQQALGQGPEFLTYFQNEAQLDKSGLPSDRFFAERPEGSVSTLKIQRTQQEDSAVYLCASSDEQMGEKLFFGSGTQLSVL.

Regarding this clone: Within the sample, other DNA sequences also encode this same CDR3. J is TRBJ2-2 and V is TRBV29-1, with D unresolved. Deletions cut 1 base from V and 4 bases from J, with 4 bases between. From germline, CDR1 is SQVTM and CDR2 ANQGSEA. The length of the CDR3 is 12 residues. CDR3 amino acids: CSVEGPTGELFF. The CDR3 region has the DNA TGCAGCGTTGAAGGACCCACCGGGGAGCTGTTTTTT.

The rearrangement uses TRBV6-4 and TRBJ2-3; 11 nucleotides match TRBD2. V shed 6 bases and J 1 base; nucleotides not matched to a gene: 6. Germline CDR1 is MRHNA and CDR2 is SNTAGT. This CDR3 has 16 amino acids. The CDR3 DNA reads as TGTGCCAGCAGCCTCTTACTAGCGGGGGGCACAGATACGCAGTATTTT. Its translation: CASSLLLAGGTDTQYF.

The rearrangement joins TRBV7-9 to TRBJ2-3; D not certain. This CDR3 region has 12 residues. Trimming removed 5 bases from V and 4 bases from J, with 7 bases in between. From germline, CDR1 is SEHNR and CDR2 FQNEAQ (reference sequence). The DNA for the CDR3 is TGTGCCAGCAGCCGAGAGTCAGATACGCAGTATTTT. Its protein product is CASSRESDTQYF. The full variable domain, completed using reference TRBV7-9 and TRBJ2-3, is DTGVSQNPRHKITKRGQNVTFRCDPISEHNRLYWYRQTLGQGPEFLTYFQNEAQLEKSRLLSDRFSAERPKGSFSTLEIQRTEQGDSAMYLCASSRESDTQYFGPGTRLTVL.

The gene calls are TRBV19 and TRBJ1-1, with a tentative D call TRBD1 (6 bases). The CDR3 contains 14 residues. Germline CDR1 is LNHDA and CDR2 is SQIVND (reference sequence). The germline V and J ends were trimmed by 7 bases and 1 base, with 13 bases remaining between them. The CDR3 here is CASTVRGQNTEAFF. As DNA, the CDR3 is TGTGCCAGTACAGTAAGGGGACAGAACACTGAAGCTTTCTTT.

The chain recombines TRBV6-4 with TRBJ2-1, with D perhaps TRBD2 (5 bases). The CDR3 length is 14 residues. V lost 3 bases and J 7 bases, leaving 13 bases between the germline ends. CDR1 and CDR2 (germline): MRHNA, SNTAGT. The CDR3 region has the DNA TGTGCCAGCAGTGAATGGATCGGCGGGAATGAGCAGTTCTTC. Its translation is CASSEWIGGNEQFF.